This TCR beta chain was recovered during a study of cytomegalovirus exposure and HLA in healthy donors. Study-wide findings and caveats: A later look showed TCR association rates differing by HLA locus, highest for DRB1 and lowest for HLA-C.

V was pared by 1 base and J by 0 bases, with 10 bases between. From germline, CDR1 is KGHSH and CDR2 LQKENI. The CDR3 has 16 residues. The PCR used 60 Vbeta and 13 Jbeta primers. TCRdb keeps only in-frame clones here, not all; method: immunoSEQ multiplex PCR. The sample lists about 98,000 clones, about 81% occurring once. In this sample, this clone turned up once. As yet, its antigen is unknown. Sequenced material: PBMCs. V is TRBV18 and J is TRBJ1-5, with D unclear. The receptor was derived from a middle-aged man in good health and CMV-seronegative. The CDR3 bases are TGTGCCAGCTCACCACAGGGAGGGCCTAGCAATCAGCCCCAGCATTTT. Its translation is CASSPQGGPSNQPQHF.